What follows describes a single TCR beta chain. What it recognizes is unknown. Primers included in the PCR were 60 Vbeta and 13 Jbeta primers. Clones were read by immunoSEQ multiplex PCR, and TCRdb kept only the in-frame ones, dropping some. The sample table includes 200,000 or so clones. This sample stems from a study of cytomegalovirus exposure and HLA in healthy donors. The germline gives CDR1 SGHAT, CDR2 FQNNGV. The trim removed 4 bases at V and 4 bases at J, leaving 6 bases unmatched. This CDR3 is built from 14 residues. Regarding the study as a whole: Being productive about 87% or about 30% of the time was typical of most TCR beta V segments in an earlier analysis.

V usage is TRBV11-2 and J usage is TRBJ1-1; 7 bases are shared with TRBD1. The sample was PBMCs. The sequence was obtained from a boy younger than 18 in good health and CMV-seronegative. CDR3 region: CASSSAGQITEAFF. The CDR3 bases are TGTGCCAGCAGCTCGGCGGGACAGATCACTGAAGCTTTCTTT. Supplemented by reference TRBV11-2 and TRBJ1-1, the full variable domain reads EAGVAQSPRYKIIEKRQSVAFWCNPISGHATLYWYQQILGQGPKLLIQFQNNGVVDDSQLPKDRFSAERLKGVDSTLKIQPAKLEDSAVYLCASSSAGQITEAFFGQGTRLTVV.